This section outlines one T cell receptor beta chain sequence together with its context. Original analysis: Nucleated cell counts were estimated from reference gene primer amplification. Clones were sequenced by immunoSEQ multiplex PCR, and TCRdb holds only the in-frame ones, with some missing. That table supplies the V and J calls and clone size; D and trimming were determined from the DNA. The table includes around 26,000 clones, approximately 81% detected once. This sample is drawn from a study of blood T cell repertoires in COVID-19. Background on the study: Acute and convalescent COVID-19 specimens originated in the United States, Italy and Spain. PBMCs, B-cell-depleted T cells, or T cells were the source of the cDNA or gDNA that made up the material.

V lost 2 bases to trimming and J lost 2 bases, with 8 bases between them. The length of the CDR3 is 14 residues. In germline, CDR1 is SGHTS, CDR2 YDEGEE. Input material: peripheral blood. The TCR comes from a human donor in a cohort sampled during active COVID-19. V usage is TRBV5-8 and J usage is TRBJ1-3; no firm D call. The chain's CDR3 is CASSLDFTGNTIYF. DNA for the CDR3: TGTGCCAGCAGCTTAGACTTTACTGGAAACACCATATATTTT. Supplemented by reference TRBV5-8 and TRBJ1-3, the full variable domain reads EAGVTQSPTHLIKTRGQQATLRCSPISGHTSVYWYQQALGLGLQFLLWYDEGEERNRGNFPPRFSGRQFPNYSSELNVNALELEDSALYLCASSLDFTGNTIYFGEGSWLTVV.